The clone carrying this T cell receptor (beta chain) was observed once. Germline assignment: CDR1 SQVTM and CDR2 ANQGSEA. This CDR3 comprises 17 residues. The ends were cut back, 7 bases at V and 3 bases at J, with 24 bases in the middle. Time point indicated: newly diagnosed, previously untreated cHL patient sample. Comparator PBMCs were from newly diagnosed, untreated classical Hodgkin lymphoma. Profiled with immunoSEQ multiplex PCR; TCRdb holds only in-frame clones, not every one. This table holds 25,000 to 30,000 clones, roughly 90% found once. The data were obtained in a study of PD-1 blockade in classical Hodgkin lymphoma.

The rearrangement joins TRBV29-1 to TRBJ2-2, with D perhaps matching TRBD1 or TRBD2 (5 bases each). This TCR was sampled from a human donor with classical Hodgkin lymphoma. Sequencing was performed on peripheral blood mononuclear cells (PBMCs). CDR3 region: CSAATPRGFTDTGELFF. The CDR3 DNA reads TGCAGCGCCGCCACCCCGAGGGGATTTACTGACACCGGGGAGCTGTTTTTT.